The clone carrying this TCR beta chain came up a few times. These data belong to a study of blood T cell repertoires in COVID-19. In the source study's methods: The assay estimated nucleated cells by amplifying reference gene primers. Libraries were prepared by immunoSEQ multiplex PCR; TCRdb keeps only in-frame clonotypes and omits some of them. The D gene and trimming were derived from the DNA, and the V and J assignments and clone size from that table. Altogether 25,000 to 30,000 clones are present, 80% to 90% being singletons, with the ten largest covering roughly 2.5%. The CDR3 consists of 14 residues. The V gene's germline CDR1 is ENHRY and CDR2 SYGVKD. Trimming pared 8 bases from V and 0 bases from J, leaving 12 bases between.

Sequencing used peripheral blood. The gene calls are TRBV10-3 and TRBJ2-3; possibly TRBD1 for D (6 bases). This clonotype originated in a human donor in a cohort sampled during active COVID-19. CDR3 DNA: TGTGCCATCGGGGGCGTAGGGAGCACAGATACGCAGTATTTT. As protein: CAIGGVGSTDTQYF.